This TCR beta chain derives from a study of T cells expressing NK-cell markers (dated by TCRdb to 2020 to 2021). About the investigation overall: Fewer than ten donors provided sorted CD3+CD56+NKG2C+, CD3+CD56+NKG2C- and CD3+CD56-NKG2C+ T-cell subsets, whose TCR beta-chain repertoires were profiled. Among the eight sequenced donors, seven were HCMV-seropositive and one was HCMV-seronegative. The eight sequenced donors were randomly selected healthy volunteers, three men and five women. Libraries were sequenced as 2 x 150 bp reads on Illumina HiSeq 2000/2500, MiSeq or NextSeq. General conclusions and limits of the study: In several donors, the dominant CD3+CD56+NKG2C+ clonotypes were found to rank among the top 10 CD8+ clonotypes and to make up about 1.0-7.5% of CD8+ T cells. Those dominant clonotypes were again the most abundant among CD3+CD56-NKG2C+ cells in a few donors, at about 25-60.1%. It remained unclear whether the expanded NKG2C-expressing T cell clones were specific for HCMV antigens.

Instrument on record: Illumina HiSeq 2000. TCR beta cDNA libraries were made by 5'RACE template switching that added a universal primer site and unique molecular identifiers. cDNA synthesis was primed from the TCR beta constant segment, followed by two successive PCR amplification steps. Under the source paper's analysis protocol: Reads were demultiplexed and grouped by UMI with MIGEC, and clonotypes were assembled and quantified with MiTCR. To exclude erroneous sequences, any TCR cDNA sequence not supported by at least two reads was discarded. The tcR package was used for downstream repertoire analysis, and clonotypes were matched between fractions using CDR3 nucleotide sequence together with V segment. Antigen specificity was annotated against VDJdb with VDJmatch, allowing one amino acid substitution in CDR3. Following reprocessing of the reads by TCRdb, the data hold one row per CDR3 protein sequence and no DNA is available. TCRdb's processing, not the authors', yielded these V and J calls. Per the sample table, the count is some 340,000 distinct CDR3 sequences. The top ten clones comprise around 5.2% of the sample.

The germline V gene provides CDR1 SGHTA and CDR2 FQGNSA. The CDR3 contains 14 residues, cysteine and phenylalanine counted. The DNA is unrecorded. HCMV serostatus was determined by detecting HCMV-specific IgG in serum with a commercial ELISA kit. Ficoll density gradient centrifugation was used to isolate peripheral blood mononuclear cells from blood. In regard to this clonotype: Its antigen is not yet known.

Material: blood T cells: a sorted CD56 or NKG2C T cell subset, CD4+ or CD8+ T cells, or bulk PBMC T cells (not recorded which). Recombination joined TRBV7-2 with TRBJ2-7; TCRdb outputs TRBD1, but without DNA this stays unchecked. The TCR was taken from a man aged 18 to 69 in good health. The CDR3 reads CASTSARGGYEQYF.